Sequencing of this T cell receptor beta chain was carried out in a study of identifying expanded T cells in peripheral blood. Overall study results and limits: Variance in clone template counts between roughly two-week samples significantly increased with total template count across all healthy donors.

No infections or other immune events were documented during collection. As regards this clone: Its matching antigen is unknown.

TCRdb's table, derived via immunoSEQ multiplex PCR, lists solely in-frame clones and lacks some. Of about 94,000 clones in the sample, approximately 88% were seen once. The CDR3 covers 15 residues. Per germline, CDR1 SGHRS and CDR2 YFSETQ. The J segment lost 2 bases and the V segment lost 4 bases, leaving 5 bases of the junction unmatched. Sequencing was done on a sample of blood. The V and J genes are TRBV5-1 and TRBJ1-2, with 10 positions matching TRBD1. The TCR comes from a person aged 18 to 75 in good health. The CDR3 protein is CASSVPGQGNYGYTF. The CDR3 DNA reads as TGCGCCAGCAGCGTACCGGGACAGGGGAACTATGGCTACACCTTC.